The 27 T cell receptor beta chains listed next were all sequenced from one sample in a study of T cell responses to AZD1222 COVID-19 vaccine (dated by TCRdb to about 2021). In the paper's terms, the time point label means: baseline before first vaccination. Libraries were constructed by the immunoSEQ multiplex PCR assay. Drawn from immuneACCESS, this table holds only the in-frame rearrangements with V and J called that TCRdb kept. Clones are partly lost; checked studies trace under half to an unresolved V gene and leave the rest unexplained. For this sample there are 95,000 to 150,000 clones; about 89% appear just once. The ten largest clonotypes hold under 11% of the sample. Sequenced material: peripheral blood, taken on day 0 of AZD1222 vaccination. The receptors derive from an adult in good health.

This chain uses TRBV3-1 (or the pseudogene TRBV3-2) with TRBJ1-2; D is unresolved. Germline loops: CDR1 LGHDT, CDR2 YNNKEL (reference sequence). This CDR3 is built from 13 residues. Trimming pared 1 base from V and 6 bases from J, leaving 9 bases between. The DNA of the CDR3 is TGTGCCAGCAGCCAAGTAGCAGGCAATGGCTACACCTTC. The encoded protein is CASSQVAGNGYTF.

The chain carries TRBV19 and TRBJ1-1; D uncertain. The V end was cut by 7 bases, the J end by 0 bases, with 3 bases between. This CDR3 comprises 11 residues. CDR1 is LNHDA, CDR2 SQIVND, per germline (reference sequence). CDR3 nucleotide sequence: TGTGCCAGTATGGTGAACACTGAAGCTTTCTTT. Translated: CASMVNTEAFF.

The gene calls are TRBV14 and TRBJ1-2; tentative D call: TRBD1 (5 bases). The germline V and J ends were trimmed by 0 bases and 6 bases, with 8 bases remaining between them. From germline, CDR1 is SGHDN and CDR2 FVKESK. The CDR3 length is 13 residues. The CDR3 bases are TGTGCCAGCAGCCAAGATGGGGCTAATGGCTACACCTTC. Its protein is CASSQDGANGYTF.

This clone was seen only once. This rearrangement joins TRBV7-9 to TRBJ1-5; D unclear. Trimming took off 4 bases at V and 2 bases at J, with 3 bases between the two ends. CDR1 SEHNR and CDR2 FQNEAQ come from the germline V gene (reference sequence). This CDR3 has 12 amino acids. The CDR3 protein is CASSSGNQPQHF. CDR3 DNA sequence: TGTGCCAGCAGCTCGGGCAATCAGCCCCAGCATTTT.

V is TRBV7-2 and J is TRBJ2-2; D is unclear. The germline V and J ends were trimmed by 3 bases and 2 bases, with 10 bases remaining between them. CDR3 length: 15 amino acids. Germline lookup yields CDR1 SGHTA and CDR2 FQGNSA. DNA for the CDR3: TGTGCCAGCAGCTTGGCACTCATAAACACCGGGGAGCTGTTTTTT. Translating it yields CASSLALINTGELFF.

V is TRBV9 and J is TRBJ1-2; no reliable D call. The V gene's germline CDR1 is SGDLS and CDR2 YYNGEE. V was shortened by 4 bases and J by 4 bases, with 20 bases between the two germline ends. CDR3 length equals 16 residues. The CDR3 region is CASSTASGRHLYGYTF. CDR3 DNA: TGTGCCAGCAGCACCGCATCGGGGAGGCACCTCTATGGCTACACCTTC.

The chain carries TRBV6-5 and TRBJ2-1; 8 bases agree with TRBD2. Losses at the gene ends were 5 bases for V and 10 bases for J; bases not matched to a gene: 10. Germline CDR1 MNHEY, CDR2 SVGAGI. This CDR3 region has 14 residues. CDR3 nucleotide sequence: TGTGCCAGCAGTCCTTTTAGCGGGATTGAGGAGCAGTTCTTC. It codes for CASSPFSGIEEQFF.

Details on this clone: Other DNA sequences in this specimen translate into the identical CDR3. The chain has TRBV4-1 and TRBJ1-1; 10 bases match TRBD1. Germline V gives CDR1 MGHRA, CDR2 YSYEKL. J gave up 2 bases and V 4 bases, and 1 base lay outside the gene matches. This CDR3 spans 14 amino acids. The CDR3 reads CASSRDRGNTEAFF. In nucleotides, the CDR3 is TGCGCCAGCAGCCGGGACAGGGGAAACACTGAAGCTTTCTTT.

Here the CDR3 reads CASSFAGSSTDTQYF. The CDR3, as DNA: TGTGCCAGCAGTTTTGCAGGGTCGAGCACAGATACGCAGTATTTT. V usage is TRBV6-5 and J usage is TRBJ2-3; tentative D call: TRBD1 (5 bases). Germline V CDR1 and CDR2: MNHEY, SVGAGI. The ends were cut back, 4 bases at V and 0 bases at J, with 11 bases in the middle. The CDR3 runs 15 residues.

This sequence joins TRBV7-9 and TRBJ2-1; D is possibly TRBD1 (6 bases). The CDR3 is made up of 13 amino acids. The germline V and J ends were trimmed by 9 bases and 8 bases, with 17 bases remaining between them. Germline CDR1 reads SEHNR; CDR2 reads FQNEAQ (reference sequence). CDR3 protein: CAREEQGAHEQFF. DNA for the CDR3: TGTGCCAGGGAGGAACAGGGCGCCCATGAGCAGTTCTTC.

The chain carries TRBV28 and TRBJ1-2; D possibly corresponds to TRBD1 (6 bases). The CDR3 has 13 residues. Deletions cut 4 bases from V and 3 bases from J, with 9 bases between. CDR1 and CDR2 (germline): MDHEN, SYDVKM. The DNA of the CDR3 is TGTGCCAGCAGTTCAGGGGAACACTATGGCTACACCTTC. The encoded protein is CASSSGEHYGYTF.

Points on this clone: It is unclear where the CDR3 begins or ends on the DNA, so no DNA is shown, and the CDR3 is as TCRdb lists it. The J gene is TRBJ2-1, the V gene TRBV7-2. CDR1 is SGHTA, CDR2 FQGNSA, per germline. Including both end residues, the CDR3 is 14 amino acids long. CDR3 loop: CASSFLWGYNEQFF.

Written as DNA, the CDR3 is TGTGCCAGCTCACCGGGACAGGGGGCTTCCACCTTC. The encoded protein is CASSPGQGASTF. The rearrangement links TRBV18 to TRBJ1-2; 12 nucleotides match TRBD1. The CDR3 runs 12 residues. The V gene's germline CDR1 is KGHSH and CDR2 LQKENI. V lost 3 bases, J lost 13 bases, and 3 bases stayed unmatched.

The table lists this clone with a count of one. The V call is TRBV5-4, the J call TRBJ1-2, with 9 bases that match TRBD1. The V gene end was trimmed by 4 bases and the J gene end by 5 bases; junction bases not matched to a gene: 9. The CDR3 has 15 residues. Germline values: CDR1 SGHNT, CDR2 YYREEE (reference sequence). CDR3 sequence (DNA): TGTGCCAGCAGCACCCCGGGACAGGGCTGGTATGGCTACACCTTC. Translated, it gives CASSTPGQGWYGYTF.

The CDR3 here is CASSPGASNQPQHF. The CDR3 region has the DNA TGTGCCAGCTCACCTGGGGCAAGCAATCAGCCCCAGCATTTT. The chain is built from TRBV18 and TRBJ1-5; D is possibly TRBD1 (5 bases). CDR1 is KGHSH, CDR2 LQKENI, per germline. This CDR3 comprises 14 residues. Deletions cut 3 bases from V and 1 base from J, with 7 bases between.

The chain recombines TRBV4-2 with TRBJ1-2; possible D gene TRBD1, 5 bases. The V and J ends lost 4 bases and 4 bases respectively, with 13 bases between them. The CDR3 has 14 residues. The germline V gene encodes CDR1 LGHNA and CDR2 YNFKEQ. The CDR3 here is CASSRPGGSYGYTF. CDR3 nucleotide sequence: TGTGCCAGCAGCCGCCCGGGGGGGTCCTATGGCTACACCTTC.

The rearrangement links TRBV9 to TRBJ1-3; D not resolved. Trimming left V 0 bases short and J 0 bases short, with 13 bases between. CDR1 and CDR2 from the germline V gene are SGDLS and YYNGEE. This CDR3 spans 17 amino acids. This CDR3 reads CASSVAPSQSSGNTIYF. The CDR3, as DNA: TGTGCCAGCAGCGTAGCCCCCAGTCAGAGCTCTGGAAACACCATATATTTT.

The chain uses TRBV7-9 and TRBJ2-5, with 14 bases that match TRBD2. The germline CDR1 and CDR2 sequences are SEHNR and FQNEAQ (reference sequence). CDR3 length: 16 amino acids. The ends lost 3 bases at V and 5 bases at J; junction bases unmatched: 5. The CDR3, as DNA: TGTGCCAGCAGCTTCCGGACTAGCGGGGGGTTCGAGACCCAGTACTTC. This encodes CASSFRTSGGFETQYF.

This chain connects TRBV7-3 to TRBJ2-6; TRBD1 aligns across 12 bases. V shed 3 bases, J shed 2 bases, and the junction held 2 bases outside the gene matches. The germline gives CDR1 SGHTA, CDR2 FQGTGA. The CDR3 is made up of 17 amino acids. This CDR3 reads CASSLGQGAPGANVLTF. CDR3 nucleotides: TGTGCCAGCAGCTTGGGACAGGGGGCGCCTGGGGCCAACGTCCTGACTTTC.

To note about this clone: A read error may produce the germline difference seen at one junction end. J is TRBJ2-1 and V is TRBV7-3, with TRBD2 identical over 7 bases. In germline, CDR1 is SGHTA, CDR2 FQGTGA. This CDR3 has 17 residues. The CDR3 nucleotides are TGTGCCAGCAGCTTCCCCATTGGGGAGGGCCGGGATAGTGAGCAATTCTTC. It translates to CASSFPIGEGRDSEQFF. Full variable domain (outside the CDR3, taken from reference TRBV7-3 and TRBJ2-1): GAGVSQTPSNKVTEKGKYVELRCDPISGHTALYWYRQSLGQGPEFLIYFQGTGAADDSGLPNDRFFAVRPEGSVSTLKIQRTERGDSAVYLCASSFPIGEGRDSEQFFGPGTRLTVL.

The chain recombines TRBV7-2 with TRBJ2-1; TRBD2 matches at 10 bases. CDR3 length: 15 residues. V lost 4 bases and J lost 3; bases outside the gene matches: 3. Looked up from germline, CDR1 is SGHTA and CDR2 is FQGNSA. CDR3 loop: CASSSGLADYNEQFF. CDR3 DNA: TGTGCCAGCAGCTCCGGACTAGCGGACTACAATGAGCAGTTCTTC.

This clone was found once. The V call is TRBV10-2, the J call TRBJ1-6; D is perhaps TRBD1 (6 bases). The V end was cut by 2 bases, the J end by 7 bases, with 9 bases between. This CDR3 comprises 14 residues. Germline V gives CDR1 WSHSY, CDR2 SAAADI. CDR3 DNA: TGCGCCAGCAGTGAGGAGGGGGAAAATTCACCCCTCCACTTT. It translates to CASSEEGENSPLHF.

The chain joins TRBV19 to TRBJ1-6; TRBD1 agrees at 8 bases. The junction had 13 bases not matched to a gene; V was cut back by 5 bases and J by 7 bases. Germline V gene data show CDR1 as LNHDA and CDR2 as SQIVND (reference sequence). The length of the CDR3 is 17 residues. The CDR3 DNA is TGTGCCAGTAGTTCCTCGCAGGGGGCCGAAGGGAATTCACCCCTCCACTTT. It is translated as CASSSSQGAEGNSPLHF. Using reference TRBV19 and TRBJ1-6 for the parts outside the CDR3, the full variable domain is DGGITQSPKYLFRKEGQNVTLSCEQNLNHDAMYWYRQDPGQGLRLIYYSQIVNDFQKGDIAEGYSVSREKKESFPLTVTSAQKNPTAFYLCASSSSQGAEGNSPLHFGNGTRLTVT.

This clone was observed a few times. Other DNA sequences from this sample encode an identical CDR3 as well. The chain combines TRBV5-1 with TRBJ1-2, with unresolved D. Germline values: CDR1 SGHRS, CDR2 YFSETQ. CDR3 size: 14 residues. Trimming removed 0 bases from V and 0 bases from J, with 6 bases in between. The CDR3 DNA sequence: TGCGCCAGCAGCTTGGAGACACCTAACTATGGCTACACCTTC. Translated, it gives CASSLETPNYGYTF.

The chain links TRBV6-1 to TRBJ1-1; a possible D gene is TRBD1 (6 bases). The germline gives CDR1 MNHNS, CDR2 SASEGT. Trimming shortened V by 2 bases and J by 8 bases, and 18 bases separated the two germline ends. The CDR3 runs to 15 residues. DNA for the CDR3: TGTGCCAGCAGTGAATTTACAGGGTTAGGCCCCGAAGCTTTCTTT. Its protein product is CASSEFTGLGPEAFF.

The gene calls are TRBV19 and TRBJ2-7; 8 nucleotides match TRBD1. Unmatched junction bases numbered 6, after V lost 3 bases and J lost 5 bases. There are 14 residues in the CDR3. CDR1 LNHDA and CDR2 SQIVND come from the germline V gene (reference sequence). CDR3 coding DNA: TGTGCCAGTAGTATCGGACAGGGCGGCCACGAGCAGTACTTC. It is translated as CASSIGQGGHEQYF.

V usage is TRBV5-4 and J usage is TRBJ2-7; 7 bases fit TRBD1. Germline CDR1 reads SGHNT; CDR2 reads YYREEE (reference sequence). V shed 4 bases, J shed 0 bases, and the junction held 10 bases outside the gene matches. The CDR3 has 16 residues. The CDR3 coding sequence is TGTGCCAGCAGCCCTTTGCCGGGACAGAGCTCCTACGAGCAGTACTTC. Residues: CASSPLPGQSSYEQYF.